The 18 T cell receptor beta chains below all came from one sample that was sequenced in a study of low-dose radiotherapy and immunotherapy resistance in tumors. Specified time point: after trial treatment. Treatment here: LDRT plus nivolumab, ipilimumab, low-dose cyclophosphamide and aspirin (RACIN trial). Covering alpha and beta chains, TRAV- and TRBV-specific primers were used for the first-strand cDNA. The authors amplified TCRs for 20 PCR cycles with a constant-region primer and a V-primer adapter. TCRdb ran MiXCR on the reads and lists one entry per CDR3 protein. In the table there are tens of thousands of distinct CDR3 sequences, less than 30% of which are singletons. The starting material was PBMCs, obtained after low-dose radiotherapy plus immunotherapy. The receptors were gathered from a male donor with prostate cancer.

Ten or more counts support this clonotype. V usage is TRBV2 and J usage is TRBJ2-3; possibly TRBD2 for D (7 bases). CDR1 is SNHLY, CDR2 FYNNEI, per germline. This CDR3 region has 15 residues. V was trimmed by 8 bases and J by 7 bases, leaving 22 bases between them. The CDR3 here is CASHSGGPLRNTQYF. CDR3 in DNA: TGTGCCAGCCACTCCGGGGGGCCCCTTAGGAATACGCAGTATTTT.

This chain links TRBV5-4 with TRBJ2-1, with D uncertain. The CDR3 totals 14 residues. Germline V CDR1 and CDR2: SGHNT, YYREEE (reference sequence). Trimming took off 4 bases at V and 7 bases at J, with 15 bases between the two ends. The CDR3 DNA is TGTGCCAGCAGCCTGGAGAGGAGCACTAATGAGCAGTTCTTC. It specifies CASSLERSTNEQFF. The full variable domain, its missing parts supplied by reference TRBV5-4 and TRBJ2-1, is ETGVTQSPTHLIKTRGQQVTLRCSSQSGHNTVSWYQQALGQGPQFIFQYYREEENGRGNFPPRFSGLQFPNYSSELNVNALELDDSALYLCASSLERSTNEQFFGPGTRLTVL.

This clonotype was recorded a few times. The chain links TRBV5-1 to TRBJ2-1; a weak D match, TRBD2 (5 bases). Germline values: CDR1 SGHRS, CDR2 YFSETQ. The CDR3 has 16 amino acids. Trimming took 2 bases from V and 2 from J, leaving 14 bases between them. CDR3 DNA: TGCGCCAGCAGCTTTTTGAGCCCGAGGGCCTACAATGAGCAGTTCTTC. Amino acids: CASSFLSPRAYNEQFF.

This clonotype ranks as medium-sized. The chain recombines TRBV2 with TRBJ2-7, with D perhaps TRBD1 (5 bases). The length of the CDR3 is 14 residues. V dropped 7 bases and J dropped 3 bases, with 16 bases sitting between them. Germline V lookup: CDR1 SNHLY, CDR2 FYNNEI. CDR3 sequence reads: CASTAWGQDYEQYF. The DNA for the CDR3 is TGTGCCAGCACCGCCTGGGGCCAGGACTACGAGCAGTACTTC.

This clonotype was detected many times. V and J are TRBV29-1 and TRBJ2-5, with unresolved D. Deletions cut 2 bases from V and 5 bases from J, with 12 bases between. The V gene's germline CDR1 is SQVTM and CDR2 ANQGSEA. This CDR3 contains 13 residues. The CDR3 region is CSVESGLEETQYF. The CDR3 DNA sequence: TGCAGCGTTGAATCCGGGCTGGAGGAGACCCAGTACTTC.

On this clonotype itself: A single base is all that separates this from a far larger clone, so a read error is likely. The chain links TRBV29-1 to TRBJ2-4; no clear D. The J call may be faulty, since TRBJ2-7 better matches the DNA end. The CDR3 sequence is 20 residues long. Germline CDR1 SQVTM, CDR2 ANQGSEA. The CDR3, as DNA: TGCAGCGTTGAAGGTATTCGGTTGAACAAGAGGCCTTCCGCATCCTACGAGCAGTACTTC. The encoded protein is CSVEGIRLNKRPSASYEQYF.

In the case of this clonotype: A far larger clone is off by one base, so a read error is likely. The V and J genes are TRBV5-3 and TRBJ2-3; D is unclear. TRBV5-3 is sorted into the ORF group, with uncertain function. CDR3 length equals 15 residues. The CDR3 spells CASSLKFGDGDTQYF. The CDR3 DNA is TGTGCCAGCAGCTTGAAGTTTGGAGACGGGGATACGCAGTATTTT.

The chain is built from TRBV29-1 and TRBJ2-7; either TRBD1 or TRBD2 may fit D (5 bases each). The germline CDR1 and CDR2 sequences are SQVTM and ANQGSEA. Trimming stripped 4 bases from V and 5 bases from J, with 15 bases between. The CDR3 consists of 13 residues. CDR3 DNA sequence: TGCAGCGTTGCCCTGCTAGCAGGGAACGAGCAGTACTTC. Its protein product is CSVALLAGNEQYF.

This clonotype was seen many times. The rearrangement joins TRBV7-2 to TRBJ1-4; no reliable D call. In germline, CDR1 is SGHTA, CDR2 FQGNSA. V lost 1 base and J lost 8, with 20 bases in between. The CDR3 has 17 amino acids. CDR3 sequence: CASSLEGRWGGPEKLFF. The CDR3 DNA sequence: TGTGCCAGCAGCTTAGAAGGCAGGTGGGGAGGACCCGAAAAACTGTTTTTT.

This clonotype turned up a few times. The V and J genes are TRBV5-4 and TRBJ1-2; the D gene is possibly TRBD1 (6 bases). The CDR3 totals 14 residues. The germline gives CDR1 SGHNT, CDR2 YYREEE (reference sequence). The V end lost 3 bases, the J end lost 6 bases, and 15 bases lay between the germline ends. The CDR3: CASSSARGQNGYTF. The CDR3 DNA reads as TGTGCCAGCAGCTCCGCCCGAGGACAGAATGGCTACACCTTC.

V gene TRBV20-1 combines with J gene TRBJ2-7, with unresolved D. Trimming stripped 6 bases from V and 3 bases from J, with 21 bases between. Germline-derived CDR1 and CDR2 are DFQATT and SNEGSKA (reference sequence). The CDR3 is made up of 15 amino acids. The CDR3 DNA sequence: TGCAGTGCCCGAACCCCCACCGGACGGTTCTACGAGCAGTACTTC. Amino acid sequence: CSARTPTGRFYEQYF.

This clonotype was detected ten times or more. V is TRBV14 and J is TRBJ2-7, with D possibly being TRBD2 (6 bases). CDR1 and CDR2 (germline): SGHDN, FVKESK. There are 14 residues in the CDR3. Deletions cut 2 bases from V and 0 bases from J, with 8 bases between. The CDR3 is CASSQLGSSYEQYF. The CDR3 nucleotides are TGTGCCAGCAGCCAACTCGGGAGCTCCTACGAGCAGTACTTC.

The sample holds one count of this clonotype. The CDR3 loop reads CASSILDSGANYGYTF. The DNA of the CDR3 is TGTGCCAGCAGTATTCTTGATTCTGGAGCTAACTATGGCTACACCTTC. The chain employs TRBV2 and TRBJ1-2; D remains ambiguous. The CDR3 sequence is 16 residues long. The V gene lost 5 bases and the J gene lost 0 bases, with 16 bases spanning the gap. The germline CDR1 and CDR2 sequences are SNHLY and FYNNEI.

This clonotype has at least ten counts. V and J are TRBV11-2 and TRBJ2-5; D is unclear. The CDR3 totals 12 residues. Trimming removed 4 bases from V and 5 bases from J, with 8 bases in between. CDR1 and CDR2 (germline): SGHAT, FQNNGV. Here the CDR3 DNA reads TGTGCCAGCAGCTCCCTGGTTGAGACCCAGTACTTC. Its translation is CASSSLVETQYF.

At least ten counts were recorded for this clonotype. The rearrangement links TRBV27 to TRBJ1-2; TRBD1 matches at 9 bases. The germline V gene encodes CDR1 MNHEY and CDR2 SMNVEV (reference sequence). The V and J ends lost 2 bases and 6 bases, in that order; junction bases with no gene match: 4. The CDR3 loop spans 14 amino acids. CDR3 in DNA: TGTGCCAGCAGTTTAGAACAGGGGGCGGATGGCTACACCTTC. Encoded protein: CASSLEQGADGYTF.

This clonotype was detected many times. This chain uses TRBV7-9 with TRBJ2-2; the match to TRBD2 covers 11 bases. Trimming took 3 bases from V and 4 from J; bases not matched to a gene: 4. This CDR3 is 16 amino acids long. The germline V gene has CDR1 SEHNR and CDR2 FQNEAQ (reference sequence). As DNA, the CDR3 is TGTGCCAGCAGCTTTACTAGCGGGGGTTTCACCGGGGAGCTGTTTTTT. Its translation is CASSFTSGGFTGELFF.

To note about this clonotype: Only one base separates this from a far larger clonotype, so it likely reflects a read error. The V call is TRBV26, the J call TRBJ2-3; no check of the table's D call, TRBD2, against the DNA was made. TRBV26 is noted as a pseudogene. This CDR3 comprises 15 residues. The CDR3 protein is CASSLKSGFTDTRYF. The DNA of the CDR3 is TGTGCCAGCAGCTTAAAAAGCGGCTTCACAGATACGCGGTATTTT.

This clonotype occurred many times. The V and J genes are TRBV13 and TRBJ2-3; D is unclear. CDR1 and CDR2 from the germline V gene are PRHDT and FYEKMQ (reference sequence). Trimming left V 5 bases short and J 0 bases short, with 18 bases between. The CDR3 has 17 residues. The DNA for the CDR3 is TGTGCCAGCAGCGTGGTAGGAAAGAGCGCCAGCACAGATACGCAGTATTTT. The encoded protein is CASSVVGKSASTDTQYF.